This T cell receptor (beta chain) was captured in a study of monozygotic twins with inflammatory bowel disease. Findings of the study overall: IBD patients, compared with healthy twins, shared fewer clonotypes with others (especially with disease activity). Evidence did not back any single strong signal or clonotype linked to IBD. Among T cells, the various subtypes were not distinguishable.

With regard to this clonotype: What it binds is unknown.

TCRdb reanalyzed the 5' RACE reads, giving one entry per CDR3 protein sequence and no DNA. The sample features some 170,000 distinct CDR3 sequences, with 2.4% in its top ten. This CDR3 is built from 17 residues. Collection of an approximately 2.6 ml blood sample took place per donor. This chain joins TRBV12-3 or TRBV12-4 and TRBJ1-5; the TCRdb D gene call, TRBD1, has no DNA to confirm it. The TCR was taken from a human donor with ulcerative colitis or Crohn's disease, or a healthy co-twin of an affected twin (not recorded which). Source material: blood. Here the CDR3 reads CASSSRDRGRGNQPQHF.